The rows below give T cell receptor beta chains drawn from one sample of a study of blood T cell repertoires in COVID-19. TCRdb keeps only in-frame clones here, not all; method: immunoSEQ multiplex PCR. The data show about 15,000 clones, 85% to 90% seen once. Sequenced: peripheral blood. The receptor source for this set is a woman older than 75 with COVID-19, enrolled during active disease. Each CDR3 is given with its conserved first and last residue. The D gene is left open where the match is weak. A row's size may be missing; if present it is once, few, many or a size class.

>TRBD1|TRBJ1-2|TRBV18|.
CASSLDRASNYGYTF
TGTGCCAGCTCACTAGACAGGGCCTCTAACTATGGCTACACCTTC
>TRBD1|TRBJ2-7|TRBV10-3|.
CATGQGFNSYEQYF
TGTGCCACTGGACAGGGCTTCAACTCCTACGAGCAGTACTTC
>TRBD1|TRBJ1-1|TRBV7-2|.
CASSSGGQRNTEAFF
TGTGCCAGCAGCTCAGGGGGCCAGAGGAACACTGAAGCTTTCTTT
>.|TRBJ2-3|TRBV10-3|.
CAISDPLTDTQYF
TGTGCCATCAGTGATCCCCTCACAGATACGCAGTATTTT
>TRBD1|TRBJ2-1|TRBV7-2|.
CASSLGDRVGDEQFF
TGTGCCAGCAGCTTAGGCGACAGGGTGGGGGATGAGCAGTTCTTC
>TRBD2|TRBJ2-1|TRBV12-5|.
CASGLGLAGGRYNEQFF
TGTGCTAGTGGTCTGGGACTAGCGGGAGGGCGCTACAATGAGCAGTTCTTC
>TRBD1|TRBJ2-2|TRBV5-1|.
CASSRRTGGGTGELFF
TGCGCCAGCAGCCGCAGGACAGGGGGTGGCACCGGGGAGCTGTTTTTT
>TRBD2|TRBJ2-1|TRBV19|.
CASSIGGFNNEQFF
TGTGCCAGTAGTATCGGGGGGTTTAACAATGAGCAGTTCTTC
>.|TRBJ1-3|TRBV7-2|.
CASSLGANRVSGNTIYF
TGTGCCAGCAGCTTAGGGGCCAACAGAGTCTCTGGAAACACCATATATTTT
>TRBD2|TRBJ2-7|TRBV28|.
CASSLMGGDAYEQYF
TGTGCCAGCAGTTTAATGGGGGGGGACGCCTACGAGCAGTACTTC
>TRBD2|TRBJ2-1|TRBV6-5|.
CASSYSGDYLSNEQFF
TGTGCCAGCAGTTACTCGGGGGACTACCTAAGCAATGAGCAGTTCTTC
>TRBD1|TRBJ2-7|TRBV12-5|.
CASGRQGAYEQYF
TGTGCTAGTGGGCGACAGGGGGCATACGAGCAGTACTTC
>TRBD2|TRBJ2-7|TRBV19|.
CASSKSLVSGTEQYF
TGTGCCAGTAGTAAATCATTGGTTAGCGGGACCGAGCAGTACTTC
>.|TRBJ1-1|TRBV7-3|.
CASSFTVNTEAFF
TGTGCCAGCAGCTTTACAGTGAACACTGAAGCTTTCTTT
>.|TRBJ1-5|TRBV7-9|.
CASTEQTGTQHF
TGTGCCAGCACCGAACAAACCGGGACCCAGCATTTT
>.|TRBJ2-2|TRBV29-1|.
CSAPGLTGELFF
TGCAGCGCACCCGGACTAACCGGGGAGCTGTTTTTT
>TRBD2|TRBJ2-3|TRBV11-2|once
CASSSSSGGGARDTQYF
TGTGCCAGCAGCTCCTCCTCGGGCGGGGGGGCCAGAGATACGCAGTATTTT
>.|TRBJ2-2|TRBV9|few
CASSVGGSNTGELFF
TGTGCCAGCAGCGTAGGGGGCAGCAACACCGGGGAGCTGTTTTTT
>.|TRBJ1-5|TRBV19|.
CASSEERRNQPQHF
TGTGCCAGTAGTGAGGAGCGGAGGAATCAGCCCCAGCATTTT
>.|TRBJ1-1|TRBV13|.
CASSLETRRAFF
TGTGCCAGCAGCTTGGAGACTCGTAGGGCTTTCTTT
>TRBD1|TRBJ1-6|TRBV28|.
CASSPFQGASYNSPLHF
TGTGCCAGCAGTCCATTCCAGGGGGCTTCTTATAATTCACCCCTCCACTTT
>TRBD2|TRBJ2-7|TRBV6-2/TRBV6-3|.
CASSYSWGLDPMGYEQYF
TGTGCCAGCAGTTACTCGTGGGGACTAGACCCCATGGGCTACGAGCAGTACTTC
>.|TRBJ2-3|TRBV3-1/TRBV3-2|.
CASSQEGGDTDTQYF
TGTGCCAGCAGCCAAGAAGGGGGGGACACAGATACGCAGTATTTT
>.|TRBJ2-7|TRBV9|.
CASSIGPPLTYEQYF
TGTGCCAGCAGCATAGGGCCCCCGCTGACCTACGAGCAGTACTTC
>.|TRBJ2-5|TRBV6-6|.
CASSYAGTTPGETQYF
TGTGCCAGCAGTTACGCCGGGACAACACCCGGGGAGACCCAGTACTTC
>.|TRBJ2-7|TRBV24-1|.
CATSDPPSLPTNVYEQYF
TGTGCCACCAGTGACCCCCCCTCTCTTCCGACTAACGTCTACGAGCAGTACTTC
>.|TRBJ2-7|TRBV6-1|.
CASSEQANNEQYF
TGTGCCAGCAGTGAACAGGCGAACAACGAGCAGTACTTC
>TRBD2|TRBJ2-5|TRBV5-1|.
CASSFRRGLAGEGETQYF
TGCGCCAGCAGCTTCCGACGGGGACTAGCGGGAGAAGGGGAGACCCAGTACTTC
>.|TRBJ2-3|TRBV9|few
CASSVGERDTQYF
TGTGCCAGCAGCGTAGGGGAGAGAGATACGCAGTATTTT
>.|TRBJ2-1|TRBV27|.
CASSLSTGFSYNEQFF
TGTGCCAGCAGTTTATCAACTGGTTTCTCCTACAATGAGCAGTTCTTC
>TRBD1|TRBJ2-3|TRBV20-1|.
CSASRGGNTDTQYF
TGCAGTGCTAGTCGAGGGGGCAACACAGATACGCAGTATTTT
>.|TRBJ2-7|TRBV28|.
CASSLSPGGRYYEQYF
TGTGCCAGCAGTCTTAGCCCAGGGGGGCGATACTACGAGCAGTACTTC
>TRBD2|TRBJ2-1|TRBV7-8|once
CASSPRARLADYNEQFF
TGTGCCAGCAGCCCTAGAGCGCGGCTAGCGGATTACAATGAGCAGTTCTTC
>TRBD2|TRBJ2-1|TRBV11-1|.
CASSLGSGGSYNEQFF
TGTGCCAGCAGCTTAGGTAGCGGGGGCTCCTACAATGAGCAGTTCTTC
>TRBD1|TRBJ1-1|TRBV9|few
CASSPGQGNTEAFF
TGTGCCAGCAGCCCGGGACAGGGGAACACTGAAGCTTTCTTT
>TRBD1|TRBJ2-7|TRBV27|once
CASNRDRAYEQYF
TGTGCCAGCAACCGGGACAGGGCTTACGAGCAGTACTTC
>.|TRBJ1-5|TRBV5-6|.
CASSPTPFSNQPQHF
TGTGCCAGCAGCCCGACACCTTTTAGCAATCAGCCCCAGCATTTT
>.|TRBJ1-1|TRBV7-9|.
CASSSPAGRSTEAFF
TGTGCCAGCAGCTCCCCCGCAGGGAGGAGCACTGAAGCTTTCTTT
>TRBD2|TRBJ2-5|TRBV5-1|.
CASSHPPGTSGQETQYF
TGCGCCAGCAGCCATCCCCCCGGGACTAGCGGGCAAGAGACCCAGTACTTC
>TRBD1|TRBJ1-5|TRBV7-2|.
CASSSQGADQPQHF
TGTGCCAGCAGCTCACAGGGGGCAGATCAGCCCCAGCATTTT
>TRBD2|TRBJ2-5|TRBV5-1|.
CASSPPGGSETQYF
TGCGCCAGCAGCCCCCCCGGGGGGAGCGAGACCCAGTACTTC
>.|TRBJ1-6|TRBV5-4|once
CASSQAVNNSPLHF
TGTGCCAGCAGCCAGGCAGTGAATAATTCACCCCTCCACTTT
>TRBD2|TRBJ2-1|TRBV11-2|.
CASSLDRGASGRSSYNEQFF
TGTGCCAGCAGCTTAGATCGGGGGGCTAGCGGGAGAAGCTCCTACAATGAGCAGTTCTTC
>TRBD1|TRBJ1-2|TRBV9|.
CASDRGDGNGYTF
TGTGCCAGCGACAGGGGTGATGGGAATGGCTACACCTTC
>TRBD1|TRBJ1-6|TRBV13|.
CASSLSPRQGASPLHF
TGTGCCAGCAGCTTATCCCCCCGACAGGGGGCTTCACCCCTCCACTTT
>.|TRBJ2-5|TRBV7-2|.
CASSLGRLGETQYF
TGTGCCAGCAGCCTAGGGCGACTGGGAGAGACCCAGTACTTC
>.|TRBJ1-6|TRBV27|.
CASSLGSPQSPLHF
TGTGCCAGCAGTTTAGGGAGTCCTCAATCACCCCTCCACTTT
>TRBD2|TRBJ2-7|TRBV6-6|.
CASSPSLAGGNEQYF
TGTGCCAGCAGCCCTTCTCTAGCGGGAGGAAACGAGCAGTACTTC
>.|TRBJ1-5|TRBV4-3|.
CASSQVHGQGFQPQHF
TGCGCCAGCAGCCAAGTCCACGGGCAGGGATTTCAGCCCCAGCATTTT
>TRBD1|TRBJ2-7|TRBV19|.
CASSTQGAKDEQYF
TGTGCCAGTAGTACACAGGGGGCCAAGGACGAGCAGTACTTC
>TRBD2|TRBJ2-3|TRBV6-5|.
CASGSGAWADTQYF
TGTGCCAGCGGCAGCGGGGCCTGGGCAGATACGCAGTATTTT
>.|TRBJ2-2|TRBV6-1|.
CASSGWGRDFSGELFF
TGTGCCAGCAGTGGCTGGGGCCGGGACTTTTCGGGGGAGCTGTTTTTT
>TRBD2|TRBJ2-1|TRBV9|.
CASSVRASGGYNEQFF
TGTGCCAGCAGCGTTCGGGCTAGCGGGGGGTACAATGAGCAGTTCTTC
>.|TRBJ1-5|TRBV19|few
CASKPVGRPNQPQHF
TGTGCCAGTAAGCCCGTCGGCAGGCCAAATCAGCCCCAGCATTTT
>TRBD1|TRBJ2-5|TRBV10-3|.
CAISGGGRETQYF
TGTGCCATCAGTGGAGGGGGCCGGGAGACCCAGTACTTC